The 5 T cell receptor beta chains reported below all come from one sample, sequenced in a study of blood T cell repertoires in COVID-19. Assay: immunoSEQ multiplex PCR; the TCRdb copy retains only in-frame clones and omits some. The sample records 80,000 to 100,000 clones, roughly 87% being singletons. Sequenced sample: peripheral blood. The receptors derive from a man in his 70s with acute or convalescent COVID-19.

V usage is TRBV5-1 and J usage is TRBJ1-2; a possible D gene is TRBD1 (5 bases). The germline V gene has CDR1 SGHRS and CDR2 YFSETQ. The CDR3 runs to 17 residues. Trimming left V 5 bases short and J 4 bases short, with 24 bases between. Written as DNA, the CDR3 is TGCGCCAGCAGGAACAGGCCCTGGGCGCGGACTATCTATGGCTACACCTTC. It specifies CASRNRPWARTIYGYTF.

This rearrangement joins TRBV29-1 to TRBJ2-3; 10 positions agree with TRBD2. The CDR3 consists of 14 residues. After removal of 7 bases from V and 0 bases from J, the junction contained 4 bases not matched to a gene. CDR1 and CDR2 from the germline V gene are SQVTM and ANQGSEA. The CDR3 is CSARTSGSTDTQYF. CDR3 coding DNA: TGCAGCGCCCGGACTAGCGGAAGCACAGATACGCAGTATTTT.

This chain links TRBV10-3 with TRBJ1-3; D is undetermined. Germline loops: CDR1 ENHRY, CDR2 SYGVKD. The CDR3 runs to 11 residues. V dropped 3 bases and J dropped 6 bases, with 3 bases sitting between them. CDR3 protein: CAISDINTIYF. Here the CDR3 DNA reads TGTGCCATCAGTGACATAAACACCATATATTTT.

The chain joins TRBV11-2 to TRBJ2-7; D perhaps matches TRBD1 (6 bases). This CDR3 is built from 16 residues. Deletions cut 1 base from V and 7 bases from J, with 20 bases between. Per the germline V gene, CDR1 is SGHAT and CDR2 is FQNNGV. The CDR3 DNA follows: TGTGCCAGCAGCTTAGTGGTTTCAGCGGCAGGGGAAGAGCAGTACGTC. It specifies CASSLVVSAAGEEQYV.

This clone was counted once. The rearrangement joins TRBV4-2 to TRBJ2-7; 14 bases line up with TRBD2. V gave up 4 bases and J gave up 2 bases; unmatched junction bases: 1. The CDR3 consists of 15 residues. The germline gives CDR1 LGHNA, CDR2 YNFKEQ. The CDR3 DNA reads TGTGCCAGCAGCCCGACTAGCGGGGGGGCCTACGAGCAGTACTTC. Protein product: CASSPTSGGAYEQYF.